Described below is a single T cell receptor beta chain sequence and its context. This table comes from immunoSEQ multiplex PCR, and its TCRdb copy is limited to in-frame clones, with some not included. Found here are 220,000 or so clones, roughly 86% of them singletons; the top ten hold around 9.6%. The sample is drawn from a study of blood T cell repertoires in COVID-19. Study as a whole: Sites in the United States, Italy and Spain provided acute and convalescent COVID-19 samples. T cells, B-cell-depleted T cells, or PBMCs supplied cDNA or gDNA.

Germline V lookup: CDR1 SGHRS, CDR2 YFSETQ. V shed 1 base and J shed 0 bases, with 7 bases lying between them. This CDR3 region has 15 residues. The sequence was collected from a woman between 45 and 60 years old with COVID-19, enrolled during active disease. This chain uses TRBV5-1 with TRBJ2-2; D may be TRBD1 (5 bases). Sequencing was performed on peripheral blood. CDR3 DNA sequence: TGCGCCAGCAGCTTGTCAGGGTCGAACACCGGGGAGCTGTTTTTT. Translation gives CASSLSGSNTGELFF.